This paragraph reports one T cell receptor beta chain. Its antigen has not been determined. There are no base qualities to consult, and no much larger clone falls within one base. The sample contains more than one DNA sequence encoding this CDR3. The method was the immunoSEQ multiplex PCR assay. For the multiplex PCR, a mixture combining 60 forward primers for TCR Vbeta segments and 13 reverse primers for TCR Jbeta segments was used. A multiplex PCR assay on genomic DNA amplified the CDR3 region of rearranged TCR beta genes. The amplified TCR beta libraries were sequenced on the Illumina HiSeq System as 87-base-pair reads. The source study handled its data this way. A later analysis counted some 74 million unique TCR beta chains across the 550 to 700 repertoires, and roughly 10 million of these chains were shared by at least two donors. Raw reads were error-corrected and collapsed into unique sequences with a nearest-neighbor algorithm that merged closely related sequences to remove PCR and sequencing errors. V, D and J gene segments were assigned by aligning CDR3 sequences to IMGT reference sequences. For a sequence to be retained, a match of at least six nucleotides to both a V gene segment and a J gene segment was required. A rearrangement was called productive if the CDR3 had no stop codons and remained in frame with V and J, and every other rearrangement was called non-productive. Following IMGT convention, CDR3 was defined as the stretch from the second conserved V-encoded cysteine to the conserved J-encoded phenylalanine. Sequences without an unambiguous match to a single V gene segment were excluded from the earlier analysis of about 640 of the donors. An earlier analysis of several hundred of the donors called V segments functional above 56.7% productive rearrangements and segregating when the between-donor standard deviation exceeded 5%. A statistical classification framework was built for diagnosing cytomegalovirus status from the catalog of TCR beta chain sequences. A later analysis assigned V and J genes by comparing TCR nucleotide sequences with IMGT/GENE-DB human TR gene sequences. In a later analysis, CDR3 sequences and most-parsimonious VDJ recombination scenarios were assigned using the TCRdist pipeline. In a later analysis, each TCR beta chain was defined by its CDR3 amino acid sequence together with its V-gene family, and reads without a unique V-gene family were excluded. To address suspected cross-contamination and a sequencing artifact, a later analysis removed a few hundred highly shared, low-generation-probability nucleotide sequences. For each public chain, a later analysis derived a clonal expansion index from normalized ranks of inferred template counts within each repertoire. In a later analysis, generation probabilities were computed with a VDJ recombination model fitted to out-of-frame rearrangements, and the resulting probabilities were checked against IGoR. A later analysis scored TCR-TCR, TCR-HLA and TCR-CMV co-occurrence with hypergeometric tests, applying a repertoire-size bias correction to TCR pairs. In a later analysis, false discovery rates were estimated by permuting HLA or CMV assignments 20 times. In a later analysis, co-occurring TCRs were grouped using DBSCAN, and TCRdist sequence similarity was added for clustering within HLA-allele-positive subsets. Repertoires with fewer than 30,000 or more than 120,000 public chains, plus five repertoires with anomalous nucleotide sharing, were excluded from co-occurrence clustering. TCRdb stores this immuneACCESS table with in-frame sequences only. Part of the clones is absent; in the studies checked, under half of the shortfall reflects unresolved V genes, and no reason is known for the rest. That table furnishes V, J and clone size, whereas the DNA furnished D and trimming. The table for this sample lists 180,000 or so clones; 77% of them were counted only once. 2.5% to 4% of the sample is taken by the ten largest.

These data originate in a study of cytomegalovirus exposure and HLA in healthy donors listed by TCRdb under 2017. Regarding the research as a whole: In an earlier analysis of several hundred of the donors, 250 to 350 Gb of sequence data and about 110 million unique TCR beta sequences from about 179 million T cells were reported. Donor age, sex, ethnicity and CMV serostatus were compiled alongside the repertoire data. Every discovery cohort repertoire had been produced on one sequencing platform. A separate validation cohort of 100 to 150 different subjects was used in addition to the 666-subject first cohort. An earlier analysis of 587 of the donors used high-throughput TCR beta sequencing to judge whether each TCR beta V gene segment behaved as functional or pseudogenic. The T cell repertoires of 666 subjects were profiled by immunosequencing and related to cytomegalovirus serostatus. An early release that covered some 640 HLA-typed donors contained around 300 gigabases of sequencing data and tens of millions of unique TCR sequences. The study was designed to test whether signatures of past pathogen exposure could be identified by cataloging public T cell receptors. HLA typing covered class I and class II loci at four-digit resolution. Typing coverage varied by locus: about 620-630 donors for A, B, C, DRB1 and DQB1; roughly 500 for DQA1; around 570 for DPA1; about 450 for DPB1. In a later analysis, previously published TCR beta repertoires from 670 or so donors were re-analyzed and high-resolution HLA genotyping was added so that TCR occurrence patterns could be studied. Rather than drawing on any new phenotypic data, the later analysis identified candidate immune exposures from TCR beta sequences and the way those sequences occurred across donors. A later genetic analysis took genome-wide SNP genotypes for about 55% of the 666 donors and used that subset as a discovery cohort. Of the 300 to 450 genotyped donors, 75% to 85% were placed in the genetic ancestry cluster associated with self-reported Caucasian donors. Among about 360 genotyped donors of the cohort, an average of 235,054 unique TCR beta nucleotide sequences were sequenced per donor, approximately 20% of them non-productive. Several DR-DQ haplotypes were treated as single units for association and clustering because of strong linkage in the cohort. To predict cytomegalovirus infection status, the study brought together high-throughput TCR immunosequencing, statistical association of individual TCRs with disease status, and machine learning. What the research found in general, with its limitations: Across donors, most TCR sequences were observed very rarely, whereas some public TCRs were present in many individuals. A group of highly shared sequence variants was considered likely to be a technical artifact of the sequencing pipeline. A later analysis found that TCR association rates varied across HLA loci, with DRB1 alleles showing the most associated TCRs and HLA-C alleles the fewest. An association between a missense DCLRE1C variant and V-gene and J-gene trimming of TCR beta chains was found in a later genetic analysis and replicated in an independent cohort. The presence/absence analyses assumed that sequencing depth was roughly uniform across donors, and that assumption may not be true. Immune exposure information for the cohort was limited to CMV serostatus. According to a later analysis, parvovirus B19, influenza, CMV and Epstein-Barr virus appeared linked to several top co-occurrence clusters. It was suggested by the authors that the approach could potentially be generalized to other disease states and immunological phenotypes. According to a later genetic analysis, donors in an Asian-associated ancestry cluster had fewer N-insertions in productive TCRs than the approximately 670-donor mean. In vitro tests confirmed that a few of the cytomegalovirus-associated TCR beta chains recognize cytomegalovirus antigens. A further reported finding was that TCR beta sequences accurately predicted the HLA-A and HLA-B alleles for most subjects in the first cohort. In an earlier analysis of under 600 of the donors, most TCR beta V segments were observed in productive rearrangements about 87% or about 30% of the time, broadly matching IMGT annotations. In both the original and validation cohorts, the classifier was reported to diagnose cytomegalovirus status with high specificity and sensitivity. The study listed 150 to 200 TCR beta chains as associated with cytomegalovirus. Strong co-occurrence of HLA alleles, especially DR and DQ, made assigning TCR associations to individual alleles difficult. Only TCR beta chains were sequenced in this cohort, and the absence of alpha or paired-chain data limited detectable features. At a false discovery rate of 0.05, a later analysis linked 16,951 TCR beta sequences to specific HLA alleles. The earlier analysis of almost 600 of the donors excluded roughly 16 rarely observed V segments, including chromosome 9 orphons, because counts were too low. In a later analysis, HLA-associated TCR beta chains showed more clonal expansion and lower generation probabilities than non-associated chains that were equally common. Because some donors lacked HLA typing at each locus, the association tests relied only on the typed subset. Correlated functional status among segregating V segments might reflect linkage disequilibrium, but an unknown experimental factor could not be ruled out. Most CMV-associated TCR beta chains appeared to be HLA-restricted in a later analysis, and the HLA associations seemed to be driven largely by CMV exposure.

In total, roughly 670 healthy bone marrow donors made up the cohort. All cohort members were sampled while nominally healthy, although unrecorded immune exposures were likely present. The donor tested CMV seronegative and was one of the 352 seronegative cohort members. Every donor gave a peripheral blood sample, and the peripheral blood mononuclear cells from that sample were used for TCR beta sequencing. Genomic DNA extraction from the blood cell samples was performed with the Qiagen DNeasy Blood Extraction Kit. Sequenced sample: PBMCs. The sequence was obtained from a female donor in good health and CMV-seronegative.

The CDR3 loop reads CASSIQGNYGYTF. The DNA sequence reads TGTGCCAGTAGTATACAGGGAAACTATGGCTACACCTTC. In this chain, TRBV19 is recombined with TRBJ1-2, with TRBD1 as a weak D call on 5 bases. The V and J ends are trimmed by 2 bases and 2 bases, leaving 6 bases between them. CDR1 and CDR2 were assigned from the germline V gene (reference sequence) as LNHDA and SQIVND. The CDR3 measures 13 amino acids from cysteine to phenylalanine. Of the read, only the CDR3 DNA is kept; its 39 bases are in frame from base 1. With all but the CDR3 taken from the reference TRBV19 and TRBJ1-2 genes, the full variable domain is: DGGITQSPKYLFRKEGQNVTLSCEQNLNHDAMYWYRQDPGQGLRLIYYSQIVNDFQKGDIAEGYSVSREKKESFPLTVTSAQKNPTAFYLCASSIQGNYGYTFGSGTRLTVV.